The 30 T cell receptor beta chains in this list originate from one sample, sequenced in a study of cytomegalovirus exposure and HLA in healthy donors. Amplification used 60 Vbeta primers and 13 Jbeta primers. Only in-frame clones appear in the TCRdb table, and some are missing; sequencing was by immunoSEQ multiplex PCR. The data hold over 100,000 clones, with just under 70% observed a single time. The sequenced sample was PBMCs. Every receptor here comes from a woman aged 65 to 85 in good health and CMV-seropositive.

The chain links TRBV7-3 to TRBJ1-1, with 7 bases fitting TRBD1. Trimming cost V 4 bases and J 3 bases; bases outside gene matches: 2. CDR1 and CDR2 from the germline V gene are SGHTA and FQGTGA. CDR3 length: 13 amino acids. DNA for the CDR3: TGTGCCAGCAGCTCGACAGGGTACACTGAAGCTTTCTTT. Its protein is CASSSTGYTEAFF.

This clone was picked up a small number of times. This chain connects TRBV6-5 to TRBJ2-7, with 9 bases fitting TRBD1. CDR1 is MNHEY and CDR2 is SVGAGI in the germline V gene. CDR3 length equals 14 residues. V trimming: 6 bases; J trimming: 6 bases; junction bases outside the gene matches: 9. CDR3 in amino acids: CASRAPGQGFEQYF. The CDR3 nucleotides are TGTGCCAGCAGGGCCCCGGGACAGGGTTTCGAGCAGTACTTC.

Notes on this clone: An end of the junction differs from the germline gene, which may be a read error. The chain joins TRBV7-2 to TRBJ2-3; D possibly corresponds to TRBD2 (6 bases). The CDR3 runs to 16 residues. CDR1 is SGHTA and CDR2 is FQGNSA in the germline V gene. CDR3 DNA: TGTGCCAGCAGCCTAGCAGGGACCGCTGGGGGGGATACGCAGTATTTT. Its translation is CASSLAGTAGGDTQYF.

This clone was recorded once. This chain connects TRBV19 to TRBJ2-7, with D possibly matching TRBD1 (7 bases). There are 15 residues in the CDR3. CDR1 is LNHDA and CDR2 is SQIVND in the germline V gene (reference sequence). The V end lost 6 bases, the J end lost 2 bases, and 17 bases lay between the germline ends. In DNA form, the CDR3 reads TGTGCCAGTAGGGGGGTGGGGGGACAGCCCTACGAGCAGTACTTC. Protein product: CASRGVGGQPYEQYF.

The CDR3 spells CAISEWRGPSNYGYTF. CDR3 bases: TGTGCCATCAGTGAGTGGAGGGGGCCCTCTAACTATGGCTACACCTTC. This chain connects TRBV10-3 to TRBJ1-2; 7 bases line up with TRBD1. After removal of 1 base from V and 0 bases from J, the junction contained 5 bases not matched to a gene. Germline CDR1 reads ENHRY; CDR2 reads SYGVKD. The CDR3 length is 16 residues.

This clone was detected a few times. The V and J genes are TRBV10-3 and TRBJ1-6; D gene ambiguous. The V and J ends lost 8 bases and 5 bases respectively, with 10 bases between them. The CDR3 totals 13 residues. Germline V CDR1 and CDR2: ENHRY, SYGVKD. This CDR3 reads CAICPRDNSPLHF. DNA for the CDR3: TGTGCCATCTGTCCCCGGGATAATTCACCCCTCCACTTT.

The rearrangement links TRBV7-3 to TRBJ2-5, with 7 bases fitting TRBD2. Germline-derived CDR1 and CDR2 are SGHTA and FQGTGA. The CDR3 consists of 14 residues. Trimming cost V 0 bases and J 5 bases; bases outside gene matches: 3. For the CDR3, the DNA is TGTGCCAGCAGCTTAACGGGAGGGGTCGAGACCCAGTACTTC. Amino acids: CASSLTGGVETQYF. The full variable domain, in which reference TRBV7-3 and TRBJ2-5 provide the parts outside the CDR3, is GAGVSQTPSNKVTEKGKYVELRCDPISGHTALYWYRQSLGQGPEFLIYFQGTGAADDSGLPNDRFFAVRPEGSVSTLKIQRTERGDSAVYLCASSLTGGVETQYFGPGTRLLVL.

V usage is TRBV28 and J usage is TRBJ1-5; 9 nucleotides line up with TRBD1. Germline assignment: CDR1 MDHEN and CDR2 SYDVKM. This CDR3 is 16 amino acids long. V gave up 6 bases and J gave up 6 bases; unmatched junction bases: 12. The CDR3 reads CASRTMSTGGIQPQHF. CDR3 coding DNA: TGTGCCAGCAGGACCATGTCGACAGGGGGGATTCAGCCCCAGCATTTT.

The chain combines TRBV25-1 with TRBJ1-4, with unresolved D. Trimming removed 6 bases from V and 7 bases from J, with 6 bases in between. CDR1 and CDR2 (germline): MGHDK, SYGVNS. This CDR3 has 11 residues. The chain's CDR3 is CASSTGEKLFF. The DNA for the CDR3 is TGTGCCAGCAGCACTGGTGAAAAACTGTTTTTT.

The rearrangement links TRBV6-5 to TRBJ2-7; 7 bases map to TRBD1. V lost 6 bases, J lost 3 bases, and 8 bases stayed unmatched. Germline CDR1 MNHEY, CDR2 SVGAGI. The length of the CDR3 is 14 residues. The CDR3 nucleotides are TGTGCCAGCAGGGAGACAGGGACGCGCTACGAGCAGTACTTC. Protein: CASRETGTRYEQYF.

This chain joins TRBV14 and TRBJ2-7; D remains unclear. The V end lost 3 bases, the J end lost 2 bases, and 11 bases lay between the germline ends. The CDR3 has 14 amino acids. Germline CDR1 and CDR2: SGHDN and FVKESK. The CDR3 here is CASSQTQVTYEQYF. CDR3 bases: TGTGCCAGCAGCCAGACCCAGGTTACCTACGAGCAGTACTTC. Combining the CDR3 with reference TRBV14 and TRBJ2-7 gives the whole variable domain EAGVTQFPSHSVIEKGQTVTLRCDPISGHDNLYWYRRVMGKEIKFLLHFVKESKQDESGMPNNRFLAERTGGTYSTLKVQPAELEDSGVYFCASSQTQVTYEQYFGPGTRLTVT.

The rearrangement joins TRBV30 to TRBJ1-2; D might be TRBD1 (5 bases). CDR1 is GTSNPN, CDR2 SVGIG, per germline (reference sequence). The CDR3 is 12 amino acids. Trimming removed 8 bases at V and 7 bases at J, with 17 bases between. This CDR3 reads CAQLGGVRGYTF. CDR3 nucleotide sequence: TGTGCCCAACTTGGGGGGGTCCGTGGCTACACCTTC. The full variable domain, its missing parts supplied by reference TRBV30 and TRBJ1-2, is SQTIHQWPATLVQPVGSPLSLECTVEGTSNPNLYWYRQAAGRGLQLLFYSVGIGQISSEVPQNLSASRPQDRQFILSSKKLLLSDSGFYLCAQLGGVRGYTFGSGTRLTVV.

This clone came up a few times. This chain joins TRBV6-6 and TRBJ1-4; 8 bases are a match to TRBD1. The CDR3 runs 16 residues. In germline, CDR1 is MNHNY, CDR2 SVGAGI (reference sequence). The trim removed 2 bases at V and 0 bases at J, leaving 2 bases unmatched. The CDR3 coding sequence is TGTGCCAGCAGTTACGGACAGGGCACAACTAATGAAAAACTGTTTTTT. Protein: CASSYGQGTTNEKLFF.

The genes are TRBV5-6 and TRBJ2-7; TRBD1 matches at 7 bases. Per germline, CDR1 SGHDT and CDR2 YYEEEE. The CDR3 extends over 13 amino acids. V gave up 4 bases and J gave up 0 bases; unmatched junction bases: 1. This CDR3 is CASSDRASYEQYF. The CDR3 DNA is TGTGCCAGCAGCGACAGGGCCTCCTACGAGCAGTACTTC.

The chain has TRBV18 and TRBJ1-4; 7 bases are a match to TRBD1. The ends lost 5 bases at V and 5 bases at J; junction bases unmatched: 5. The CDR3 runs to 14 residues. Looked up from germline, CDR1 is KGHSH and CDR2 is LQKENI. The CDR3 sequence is CASSWAGGNEKLFF. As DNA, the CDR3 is TGTGCCAGCTCATGGGCAGGGGGAAATGAAAAACTGTTTTTT.

The CDR3 nucleotides read TGTGCCAGTACTAGGGGGCGCGGGGAGACCCAGTACTTC. Protein product: CASTRGRGETQYF. The chain couples TRBV19 to TRBJ2-5; 7 nucleotides line up with TRBD1. Looked up from germline, CDR1 is LNHDA and CDR2 is SQIVND (reference sequence). This CDR3 has 13 residues. Germline trimming cut 7 bases from V and 5 bases from J; bases unmatched to any gene: 7.

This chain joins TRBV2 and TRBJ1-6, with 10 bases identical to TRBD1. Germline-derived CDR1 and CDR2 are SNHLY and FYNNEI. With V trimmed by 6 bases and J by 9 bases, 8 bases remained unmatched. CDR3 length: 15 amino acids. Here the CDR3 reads CASRPPRDRGSPLHF. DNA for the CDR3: TGTGCCAGCAGGCCCCCCCGGGACAGGGGTTCACCCCTCCACTTT. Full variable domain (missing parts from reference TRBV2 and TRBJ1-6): EPEVTQTPSHQVTQMGQEVILRCVPISNHLYFYWYRQILGQKVEFLVSFYNNEISEKSEIFDDQFSVERPDGSNFTLKIRSTKLEDSAMYFCASRPPRDRGSPLHFGNGTRLTVT.

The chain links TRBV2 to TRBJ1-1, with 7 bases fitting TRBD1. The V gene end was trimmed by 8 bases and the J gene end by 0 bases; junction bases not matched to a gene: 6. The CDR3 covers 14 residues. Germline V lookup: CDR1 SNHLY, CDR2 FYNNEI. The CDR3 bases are TGTGCCAGCTCGAAGACAGGGATGAACACTGAAGCTTTCTTT. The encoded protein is CASSKTGMNTEAFF. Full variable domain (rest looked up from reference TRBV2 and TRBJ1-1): EPEVTQTPSHQVTQMGQEVILRCVPISNHLYFYWYRQILGQKVEFLVSFYNNEISEKSEIFDDQFSVERPDGSNFTLKIRSTKLEDSAMYFCASSKTGMNTEAFFGQGTRLTVV.

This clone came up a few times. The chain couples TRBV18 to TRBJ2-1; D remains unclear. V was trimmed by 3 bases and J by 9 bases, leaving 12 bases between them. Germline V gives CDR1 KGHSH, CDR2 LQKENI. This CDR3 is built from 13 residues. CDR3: CASSPPGIPEQFF. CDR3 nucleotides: TGTGCCAGCTCACCTCCTGGCATTCCTGAGCAGTTCTTC.

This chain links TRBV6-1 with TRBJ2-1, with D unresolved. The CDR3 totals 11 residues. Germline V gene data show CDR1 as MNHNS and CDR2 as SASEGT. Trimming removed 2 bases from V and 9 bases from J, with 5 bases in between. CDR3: CASSEIGEQFF. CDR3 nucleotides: TGTGCCAGCAGTGAAATCGGTGAGCAGTTCTTC.

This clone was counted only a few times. This CDR3 reads CASSRAGTGNYEQYF. The CDR3 coding sequence is TGTGCCAGCAGCCGAGCCGGGACAGGGAACTACGAGCAGTACTTC. V and J are TRBV5-8 and TRBJ2-7; TRBD1 agrees at 9 bases. The V gene's germline CDR1 is SGHTS and CDR2 YDEGEE. Trimming removed 4 bases from V and 3 bases from J; junction bases left unmatched: 8. The CDR3 contains 15 residues.

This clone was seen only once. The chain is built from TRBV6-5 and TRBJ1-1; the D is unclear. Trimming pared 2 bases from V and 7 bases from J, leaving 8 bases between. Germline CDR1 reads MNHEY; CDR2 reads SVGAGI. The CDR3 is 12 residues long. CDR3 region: CASSYGEGEAFF. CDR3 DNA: TGTGCCAGCAGTTACGGGGAGGGTGAAGCTTTCTTT.

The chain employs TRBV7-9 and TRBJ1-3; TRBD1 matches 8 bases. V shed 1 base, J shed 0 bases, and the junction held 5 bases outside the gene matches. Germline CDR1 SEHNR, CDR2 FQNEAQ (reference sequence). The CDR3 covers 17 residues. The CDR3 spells CASSLGRDRSSGNTIYF. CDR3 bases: TGTGCCAGCAGCTTAGGACGGGACAGGAGCTCTGGAAACACCATATATTTT.

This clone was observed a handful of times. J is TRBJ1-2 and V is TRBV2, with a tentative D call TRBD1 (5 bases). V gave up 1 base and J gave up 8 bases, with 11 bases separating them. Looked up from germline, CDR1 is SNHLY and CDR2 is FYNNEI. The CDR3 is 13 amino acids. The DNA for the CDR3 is TGTGCCAGCAGTGAAGTGCTCAGGGTCGGCTACACCTTC. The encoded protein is CASSEVLRVGYTF.

CDR3 residues: CASSPNVGRQSSYTF. CDR3 nucleotides: TGTGCCAGCAGCCCTAACGTAGGACGACAGAGTAGCTACACCTTC. The gene calls are TRBV7-9 and TRBJ1-2; perhaps TRBD1 as D (5 bases). The CDR3 is made up of 15 amino acids. V lost 5 bases, J lost 9 bases, and 22 bases lay in between. Per germline, CDR1 SEHNR and CDR2 FQNEAQ (reference sequence).

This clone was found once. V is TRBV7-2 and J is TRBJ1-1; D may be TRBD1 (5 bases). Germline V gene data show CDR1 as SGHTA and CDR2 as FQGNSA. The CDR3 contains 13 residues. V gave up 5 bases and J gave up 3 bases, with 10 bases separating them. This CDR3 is CASSSDSYTEAFF. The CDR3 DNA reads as TGTGCCAGCAGCAGTGACAGCTACACTGAAGCTTTCTTT.

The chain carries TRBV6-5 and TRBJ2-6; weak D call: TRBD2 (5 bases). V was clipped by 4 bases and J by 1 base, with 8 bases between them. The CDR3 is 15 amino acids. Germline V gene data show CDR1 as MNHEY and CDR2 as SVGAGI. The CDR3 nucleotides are TGTGCCAGCAGTTTGCAGCGGTCTGGGGCCAACGTCCTGACTTTC. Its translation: CASSLQRSGANVLTF.

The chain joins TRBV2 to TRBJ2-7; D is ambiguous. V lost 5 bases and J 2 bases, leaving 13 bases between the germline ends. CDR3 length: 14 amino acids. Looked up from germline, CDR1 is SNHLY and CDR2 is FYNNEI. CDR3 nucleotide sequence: TGTGCCAGCAGTAGCGAGGTAGTTACCTACGAGCAGTACTTC. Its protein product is CASSSEVVTYEQYF.

This CDR3 is CASSLEGVGSNQPQHF. CDR3 bases: TGCGCCAGCAGCTTAGAAGGGGTGGGTAGCAATCAGCCCCAGCATTTT. The V gene is TRBV5-1, the J gene TRBJ1-5, with a weak D call TRBD1 (5 bases). CDR1 and CDR2 (germline): SGHRS, YFSETQ. V lost 2 bases to trimming and J lost 0 bases, with 12 bases between them. The CDR3 covers 16 residues.

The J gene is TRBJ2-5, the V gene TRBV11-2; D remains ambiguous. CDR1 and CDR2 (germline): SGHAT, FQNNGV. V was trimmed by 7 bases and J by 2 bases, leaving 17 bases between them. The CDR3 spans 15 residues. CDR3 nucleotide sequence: TGTGCCAGCACCCTCGGAGCGCTTAAGCAAGAGACCCAGTACTTC. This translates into CASTLGALKQETQYF.